What follows is one T cell receptor beta chain and its context. There is no known antigen for this receptor. Base qualities are not at hand, and no much larger clone is one base apart. This entry is derived from a study of T-cell reconstitution after alpha-beta-depleted transplantation in children (dated by TCRdb to 2016 to 2017). The study in broad terms: The study quantitatively tracked T-cell immune reconstitution after TCRalphabeta/CD19-depleted allogeneic hematopoietic cell transplantation in children using TCR repertoire profiling. Study-wide findings and limitations: The apparently early recovery of alphabetaT-cell counts about two months after transplant reportedly depended on only several hundred rapidly expanded clones that came from non-depleted graft cells. In some patients, the high TCRbeta diversity seen at day 60 was put down to recipient T cells and intrathymic progenitors that had survived conditioning. The frequencies of hyperexpanded clones fell over the following months, and after one year, T-cell counts and TCRbeta diversity were mostly attributed to newly produced T cells.

The CDR3 runs 16 residues from the cysteine to the phenylalanine. CDR3 DNA only is kept here, 48 bases in frame from base 1. For CDR1 and CDR2, the germline V gene lists KGHSH and LQKENI. Between the V and J ends, shortened by 2 bases and 1 base respectively, the junction contains 14 bases. Libraries were constructed by PCR. The sample was run on an Illumina HiSeq 2500. To normalize quantification of the TCRbeta repertoire, the TCR libraries were built with molecular barcoding that relied on unique molecular identifiers. The public reads were reanalyzed by TCRdb: fastp trimming at Q25, MiXCR alignment, in-frame beta chains only. Identical CDR3 proteins give one entry, which carries the most common genes and DNA. Here the sample has 600,000 to 800,000 distinct CDR3 sequences; less than 15% occur a single time. The top ten clones comprise 0.79% of the sample. According to the study, the label for this sample's treatment or condition signals: allogeneic hematopoietic cell transplantation with graft depleted of TCRalphabeta T cells and CD19 B cells. The children who served as transplant recipients had been given grafts of TCRalphabeta/CD19-depleted allogeneic hematopoietic cells.

Source: PBMCs, taken before TCRalphabeta/CD19-depleted stem cell transplant. The V gene is TRBV18 and the J gene is TRBJ1-1, with no reliable assignment of the D segment. The sequence was obtained from a girl aged 2 to 9 with congenital amegakaryocytic thrombocytopenia, due to receive a stem cell transplant. CDR3 reads: CASSPGRERGNTEAFF. DNA sequence: TGTGCCAGCTCACCAGGAAGGGAGAGAGGGAACACTGAAGCTTTCTTT.